The T cell receptor beta chain under discussion was sequenced for a study of tumor and adjacent non-tumor tissue in lung cancer. Study information: The cohort had around eleven adenocarcinoma, a couple of squamous cell and 1 small cell patients.

This clonotype was seen many times. The CDR3 loop spans 12 amino acids. Germline CDR1 and CDR2: WSHSY and SAAADI. Trimming pared 4 bases from V and 0 bases from J, leaving 3 bases between. RNA was extracted from bulk tissue without any cell sorting. This non-tumor lung sample came from over 3 cm beyond the tumor edge. Three rounds of nested PCR, following a modified ARM-PCR protocol, produced the TCRbeta library. TCRdb ran MiXCR on the multiplex PCR reads and lists one entry per CDR3 protein. Here the sample spans 90,000 to 110,000 distinct CDR3 sequences, about 64% being singletons. Sample: distant non-tumor lung tissue. The TCR was taken from a man between 60 and 70 years old with non-small cell lung cancer. V usage is TRBV10-2 and J usage is TRBJ1-2; D not certain. CDR3 sequence: CASSAANYGYTF. DNA for the CDR3: TGCGCCAGCAGTGCGGCTAACTATGGCTACACCTTC.